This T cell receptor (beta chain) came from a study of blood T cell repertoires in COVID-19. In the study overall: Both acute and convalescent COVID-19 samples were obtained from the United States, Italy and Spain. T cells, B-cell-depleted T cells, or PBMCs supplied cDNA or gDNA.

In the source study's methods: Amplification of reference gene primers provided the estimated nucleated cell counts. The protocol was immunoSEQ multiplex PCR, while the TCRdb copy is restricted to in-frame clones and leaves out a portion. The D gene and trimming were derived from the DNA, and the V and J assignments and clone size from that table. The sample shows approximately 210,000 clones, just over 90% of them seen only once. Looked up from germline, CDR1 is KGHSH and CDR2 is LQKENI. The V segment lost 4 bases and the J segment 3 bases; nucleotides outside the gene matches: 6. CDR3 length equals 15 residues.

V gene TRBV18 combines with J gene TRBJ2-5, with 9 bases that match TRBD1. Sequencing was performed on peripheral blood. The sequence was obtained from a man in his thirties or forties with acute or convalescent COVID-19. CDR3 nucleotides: TGTGCCAGCTCACTGGACAGGGGCTATGAAGAGACCCAGTACTTC. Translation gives CASSLDRGYEETQYF.